This entry describes one T cell receptor (beta chain). CDR1 SGHNT and CDR2 YYREEE come from the germline V gene (reference sequence). Trimming removed 4 bases from V and 4 bases from J; junction bases left unmatched: 6. This CDR3 comprises 14 residues. Per the original data handling: Scientists estimated how many nucleated cells there were by amplifying reference gene primers. Method: immunoSEQ multiplex PCR; TCRdb's copy keeps in-frame clones and lacks some. The D gene and trimming were derived from the DNA, and the V and J assignments and clone size from that table. Of tens of thousands of clones listed, roughly 75% are singletons. These data come from a study of blood T cell repertoires in COVID-19. At the level of the study: Samples representing acute and convalescent COVID-19 were sourced from the United States, Italy and Spain.

This receptor was taken from a woman between 50 and 59 years old with acute or convalescent COVID-19. Sequencing used peripheral blood. The rearrangement joins TRBV5-4 to TRBJ2-3, with 7 bases lining up with TRBD1. The CDR3 DNA is TGTGCCAGCAGCAACCGACAGGGACCAGATACGCAGTATTTT. Its protein is CASSNRQGPDTQYF.